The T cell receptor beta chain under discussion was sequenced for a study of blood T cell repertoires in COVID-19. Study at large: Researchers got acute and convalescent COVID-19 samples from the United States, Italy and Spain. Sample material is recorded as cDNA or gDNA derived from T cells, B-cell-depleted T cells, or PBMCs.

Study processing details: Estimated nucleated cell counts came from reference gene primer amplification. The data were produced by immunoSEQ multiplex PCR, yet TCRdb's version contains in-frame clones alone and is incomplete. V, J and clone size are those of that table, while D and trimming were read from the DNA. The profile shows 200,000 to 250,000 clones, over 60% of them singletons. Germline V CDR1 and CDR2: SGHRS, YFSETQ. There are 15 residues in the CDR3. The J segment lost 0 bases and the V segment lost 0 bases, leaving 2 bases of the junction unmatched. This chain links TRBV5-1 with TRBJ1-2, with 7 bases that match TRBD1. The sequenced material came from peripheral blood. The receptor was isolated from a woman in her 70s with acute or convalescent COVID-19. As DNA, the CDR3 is TGCGCCAGCAGCTTGGTGCAGGGGGCTAACTATGGCTACACCTTC. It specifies CASSLVQGANYGYTF.